The T cell receptor beta chain described here comes from a study of OX40 agonist ivuxolimab in advanced cancers. Whole-study context: Three patients had partial responses: one hepatocellular carcinoma, two cutaneous melanoma. Findings and limits, study-wide: Partial responders at 0.1-3.0 mg/kg showed near-lowest clonal expansion.

Samples were taken at baseline and on day 1 of cycles 4 and 7. Trimming left V 6 bases short and J 3 bases short, with 12 bases between. The CDR3 is made up of 14 amino acids. Germline V CDR1 and CDR2: MNHNS, SASEGT. In its sample, this clone was seen once. The antigen remains unidentified. Clones were sequenced by immunoSEQ multiplex PCR, and TCRdb holds only the in-frame ones, with some missing. This sample has tens of thousands of clones, with 80% found just once. The TCR sequence derives from an adult with an advanced solid tumor such as melanoma, head and neck, liver or kidney cancer. Sequenced here: CD4+ or CD8+ T cells sorted from blood, sampled in a trial of the OX40 agonist ivuxolimab. The chain carries TRBV6-1 and TRBJ1-3, with no clear D. The CDR3 nucleotides read TGTGCCAGCAGGACTCACGACGGTGGAAACACCATATATTTT. It yields the protein CASRTHDGGNTIYF.